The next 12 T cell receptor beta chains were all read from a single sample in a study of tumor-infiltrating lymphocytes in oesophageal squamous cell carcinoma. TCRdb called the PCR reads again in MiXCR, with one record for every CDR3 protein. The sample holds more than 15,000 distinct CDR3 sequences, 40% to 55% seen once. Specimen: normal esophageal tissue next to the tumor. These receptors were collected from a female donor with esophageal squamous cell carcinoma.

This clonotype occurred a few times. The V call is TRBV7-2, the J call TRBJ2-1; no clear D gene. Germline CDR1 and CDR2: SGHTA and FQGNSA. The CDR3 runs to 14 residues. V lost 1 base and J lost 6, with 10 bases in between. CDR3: CASSLDRPGNEQFF. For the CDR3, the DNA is TGTGCCAGCAGCTTAGATCGGCCGGGCAATGAGCAGTTCTTC.

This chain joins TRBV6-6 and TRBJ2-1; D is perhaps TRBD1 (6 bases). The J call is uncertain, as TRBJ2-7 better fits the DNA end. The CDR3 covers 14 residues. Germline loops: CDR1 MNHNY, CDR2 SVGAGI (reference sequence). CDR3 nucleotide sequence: TGTGCCAGCATTGCGCGACAGGAATCTCCCGAGCAGTACTTC. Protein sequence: CASIARQESPEQYF.

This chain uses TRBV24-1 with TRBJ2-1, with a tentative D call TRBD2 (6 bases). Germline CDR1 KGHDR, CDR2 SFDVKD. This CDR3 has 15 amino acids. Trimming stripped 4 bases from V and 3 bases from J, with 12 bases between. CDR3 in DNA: TGTGCCACCAGTGACCCATCCGGGAGCTACAATGAGCAGTTCTTC. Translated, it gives CATSDPSGSYNEQFF.

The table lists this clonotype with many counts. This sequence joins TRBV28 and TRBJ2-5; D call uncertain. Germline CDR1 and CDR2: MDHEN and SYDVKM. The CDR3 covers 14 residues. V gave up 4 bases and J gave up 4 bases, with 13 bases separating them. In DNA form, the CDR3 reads TGTGCCAGCAGTTCGGGCACAGTGTCAGAGACCCAGTACTTC. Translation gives CASSSGTVSETQYF.

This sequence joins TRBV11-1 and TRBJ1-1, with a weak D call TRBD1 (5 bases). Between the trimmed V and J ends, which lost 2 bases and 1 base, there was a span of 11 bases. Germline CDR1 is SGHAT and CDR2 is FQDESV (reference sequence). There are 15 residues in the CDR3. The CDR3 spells CASSLWGGGNTEAFF. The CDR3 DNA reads TGTGCCAGCAGCTTATGGGGGGGTGGGAACACTGAAGCTTTCTTT.

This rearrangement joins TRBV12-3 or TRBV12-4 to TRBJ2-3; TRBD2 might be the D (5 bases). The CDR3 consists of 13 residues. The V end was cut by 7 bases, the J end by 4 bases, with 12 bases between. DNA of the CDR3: TGTGCCAGCAAACGCCAGGAGGCAGATACGCAGTATTTT. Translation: CASKRQEADTQYF.

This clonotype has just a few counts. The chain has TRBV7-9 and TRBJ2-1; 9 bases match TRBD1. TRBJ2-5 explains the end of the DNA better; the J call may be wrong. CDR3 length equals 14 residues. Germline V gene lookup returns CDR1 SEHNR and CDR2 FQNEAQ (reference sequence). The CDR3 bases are TGTGCCAGCAGCTCGGGACAGGGTTACGAGACCCAGTACTTC. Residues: CASSSGQGYETQYF.

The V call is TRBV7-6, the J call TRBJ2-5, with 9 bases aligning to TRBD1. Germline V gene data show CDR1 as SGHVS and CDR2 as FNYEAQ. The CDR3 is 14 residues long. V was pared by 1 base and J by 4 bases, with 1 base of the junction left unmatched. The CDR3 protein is CASSLGTGAETQYF. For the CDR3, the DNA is TGTGCCAGCAGCTTAGGGACAGGGGCAGAGACCCAGTACTTC.

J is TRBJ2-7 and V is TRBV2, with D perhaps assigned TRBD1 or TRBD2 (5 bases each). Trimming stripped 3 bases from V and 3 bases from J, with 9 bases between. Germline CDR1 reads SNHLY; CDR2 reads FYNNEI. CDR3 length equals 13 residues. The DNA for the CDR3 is TGTGCCAGCAGTGACCGGGGCAGCTACGAGCAGTACTTC. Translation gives CASSDRGSYEQYF.

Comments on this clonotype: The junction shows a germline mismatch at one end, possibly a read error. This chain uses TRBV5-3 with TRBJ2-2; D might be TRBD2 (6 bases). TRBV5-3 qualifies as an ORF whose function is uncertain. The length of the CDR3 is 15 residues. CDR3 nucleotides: TGTGCCAGCAGCTCAGCGGGTAGAGTCACCGGGGAGCTGTTTTTT. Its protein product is CASSSAGRVTGELFF.

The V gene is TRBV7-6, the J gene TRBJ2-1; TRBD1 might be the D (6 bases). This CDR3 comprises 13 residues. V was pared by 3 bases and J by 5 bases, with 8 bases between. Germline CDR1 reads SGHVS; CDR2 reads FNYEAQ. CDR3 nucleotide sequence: TGTGCCAGCAGCTTGGGACATAACAATGAGCAGTTCTTC. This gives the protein CASSLGHNNEQFF.

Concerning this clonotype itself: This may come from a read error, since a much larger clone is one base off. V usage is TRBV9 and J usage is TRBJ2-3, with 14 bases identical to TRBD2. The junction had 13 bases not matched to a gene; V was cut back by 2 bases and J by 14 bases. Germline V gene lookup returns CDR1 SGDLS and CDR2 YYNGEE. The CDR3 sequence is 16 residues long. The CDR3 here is CASSVGTSGRTGELYF. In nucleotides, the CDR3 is TGTGCCAGCAGCGTTGGGACTAGCGGGAGAACCGGGGAGCTGTATTTT.